One sample yielded the 22 T cell receptor beta chains listed below, sequenced in a study of blood T cell repertoires in COVID-19. The data were produced by immunoSEQ multiplex PCR, yet TCRdb's version contains in-frame clones alone and is incomplete. The sample consists of around 160,000 clones, around 92% of them appearing once. The sample taken for sequencing was peripheral blood. These receptor sequences come from a man aged 55 to 70 with acute or convalescent COVID-19.

The V gene is TRBV6-5, the J gene TRBJ2-2; 7 bases agree with TRBD1. Germline CDR1 is MNHEY and CDR2 is SVGAGI. After removal of 6 bases from V and 1 base from J, the junction contained 5 bases not matched to a gene. The CDR3 is 15 residues long. CDR3 bases: TGTGCCAGCAGCCTCAGGACAGGGAACACCGGGGAGCTGTTTTTT. It codes for CASSLRTGNTGELFF.

V gene TRBV30 combines with J gene TRBJ2-7, with TRBD2 matching 9 bases. Germline V gene lookup returns CDR1 GTSNPN and CDR2 SVGIG (reference sequence). With 2 bases clipped from V and 3 bases from J, the junction kept 11 bases outside the gene matches. This CDR3 has 16 residues. The CDR3 protein is CAWSPPGGGALYEQYF. CDR3 DNA sequence: TGTGCCTGGAGTCCCCCCGGCGGGGGGGCTCTCTACGAGCAGTACTTC.

The chain combines TRBV3-1 (or the pseudogene TRBV3-2) with TRBJ2-7; TRBD2 aligns across 10 bases. CDR3 size: 16 residues. From germline, CDR1 is LGHDT and CDR2 YNNKEL (reference sequence). Germline trimming cut 2 bases from V and 0 bases from J; bases unmatched to any gene: 4. CDR3 loop: CASSQRTSGHSYEQYF. The DNA for the CDR3 is TGTGCCAGCAGCCAACGGACTAGCGGACACTCCTACGAGCAGTACTTC.

The chain is built from TRBV5-1 and TRBJ2-7, with D maybe TRBD2 (5 bases). Germline assignment: CDR1 SGHRS and CDR2 YFSETQ. The CDR3 totals 13 residues. Deletions cut 4 bases from V and 2 bases from J, with 10 bases between. The DNA for the CDR3 is TGCGCCAGCAGCCGGGGAGAGACCTACGAGCAGTACTTC. This codes for CASSRGETYEQYF.

V and J are TRBV30 and TRBJ2-3; D remains unclear. This CDR3 has 14 residues. In germline, CDR1 is GTSNPN, CDR2 SVGIG (reference sequence). V lost 0 bases and J 1 base, leaving 8 bases between the germline ends. The CDR3 sequence: CAWSVGAGTDTQYF. For the CDR3, the DNA is TGTGCCTGGAGTGTAGGTGCGGGCACAGATACGCAGTATTTT.

V is TRBV5-1 and J is TRBJ2-2; 9 bases are shared with TRBD1. The germline gives CDR1 SGHRS, CDR2 YFSETQ. V dropped 5 bases and J dropped 1; count of bases not matched to a gene: 3. The CDR3 totals 15 residues. The CDR3 DNA is TGCGCCAGCAGATCGGGACAGGGGAACACCGGGGAGCTGTTTTTT. Translated, it gives CASRSGQGNTGELFF.

This chain joins TRBV7-9 and TRBJ2-7; 7 positions agree with TRBD2. The V gene end was trimmed by 1 base and the J gene end by 3 bases; junction bases not matched to a gene: 3. Germline V CDR1 and CDR2: SEHNR, FQNEAQ (reference sequence). The CDR3 sequence is 14 residues long. The CDR3 spells CASSLGEGYYEQYF. For the CDR3, the DNA is TGTGCCAGCAGCTTAGGGGAGGGCTACTACGAGCAGTACTTC.

The genes are TRBV29-1 and TRBJ1-1; tentative D call: TRBD1 (6 bases). V gave up 7 bases and J gave up 7 bases, with 19 bases separating them. CDR1 is SQVTM and CDR2 is ANQGSEA in the germline V gene. The CDR3 totals 13 residues. CDR3 DNA: TGCAGCGCCCCCGGGGGGGGCGGTGGTGAAGCTTTCTTT. Amino acids: CSAPGGGGGEAFF.

This chain connects TRBV7-2 to TRBJ1-1; D unresolved. This CDR3 is 14 amino acids long. The V and J ends lost 8 bases and 0 bases respectively, with 13 bases between them. Germline CDR1 reads SGHTA; CDR2 reads FQGNSA. In DNA form, the CDR3 reads TGTGCCAGCCGAAGCCGGTCGATGAACACTGAAGCTTTCTTT. It is translated as CASRSRSMNTEAFF.

J is TRBJ2-1 and V is TRBV10-3; D perhaps matches TRBD2 (6 bases). Trimming pared 3 bases from V and 6 bases from J, leaving 18 bases between. The CDR3 runs 16 residues. Germline V gene data show CDR1 as ENHRY and CDR2 as SYGVKD. The CDR3, as DNA: TGTGCCATCAGTGAAGAGGGACTGGCCCCGTTCAATGAGCAGTTCTTC. Its protein product is CAISEEGLAPFNEQFF.

V is TRBV4-2 and J is TRBJ2-3; 11 bases match TRBD2. This CDR3 is built from 19 residues. Germline lookup yields CDR1 LGHNA and CDR2 YNFKEQ. Trimming at V came to 1 base and at J to 2 bases, leaving 11 bases not matched to a gene. CDR3 sequence (DNA): TGTGCCAGCAGCCAAGTTTCAGCTAGCGGGGGGAGATCCACAGATACGCAGTATTTT. Its protein is CASSQVSASGGRSTDTQYF.

The genes are TRBV19 and TRBJ1-2; TRBD1 agrees at 7 bases. V lost 6 bases, J lost 0 bases, and 13 bases stayed unmatched. Germline values: CDR1 LNHDA, CDR2 SQIVND (reference sequence). The CDR3 is 17 amino acids. The CDR3 region has the DNA TGTGCCAGTAGCCCAGACCACAGACAGGGAACTAACTATGGCTACACCTTC. Its translation is CASSPDHRQGTNYGYTF.

The chain employs TRBV6-5 and TRBJ1-2, with 10 bases identical to TRBD1. This CDR3 is built from 16 residues. Losses at the gene ends were 2 bases for V and 8 bases for J; bases not matched to a gene: 11. Germline V lookup: CDR1 MNHEY, CDR2 SVGAGI. The CDR3 region has the DNA TGTGCCAGCAGTTACCCGGGACAGGGGACGAATCCCGGCTACACCTTC. Protein product: CASSYPGQGTNPGYTF.

J is TRBJ1-5 and V is TRBV2; D is ambiguous. Trimming stripped 7 bases from V and 2 bases from J, with 6 bases between. Germline V CDR1 and CDR2: SNHLY, FYNNEI. The CDR3 covers 12 residues. The CDR3 coding sequence is TGTGCCAGCAATCAGGGCAATCAGCCCCAGCATTTT. Amino acid sequence: CASNQGNQPQHF.

The chain combines TRBV19 with TRBJ1-1; maybe TRBD1 (6 bases). The V gene lost 6 bases and the J gene lost 5 bases, with 7 bases spanning the gap. Germline lookup yields CDR1 LNHDA and CDR2 SQIVND (reference sequence). CDR3 length: 11 residues. DNA for the CDR3: TGTGCCAGTAGCACAGGGACTGAAGCTTTCTTT. It codes for CASSTGTEAFF.

The CDR3 DNA reads as TGTGCCAGCAGTTCTTTCCGGGATGGATACAATGAGCAGTTCTTC. It translates to CASSSFRDGYNEQFF. The chain links TRBV6-5 to TRBJ2-1, with a weak D call TRBD2 (5 bases). The CDR3 runs to 15 residues. Germline V gene lookup returns CDR1 MNHEY and CDR2 SVGAGI. V lost 4 bases and J 4 bases, leaving 14 bases between the germline ends.

The chain recombines TRBV11-2 with TRBJ2-3, with D perhaps matching TRBD2 (5 bases). Trimming took 7 bases from V and 2 from J, leaving 13 bases between them. This CDR3 spans 14 amino acids. Germline values: CDR1 SGHAT, CDR2 FQNNGV. The CDR3 reads CASTPGLFTDTQYF. The CDR3 region has the DNA TGTGCCAGCACGCCAGGACTTTTCACAGATACGCAGTATTTT.

This clone was counted a single time. This chain uses TRBV9 with TRBJ1-1; D not certain. CDR3 size: 14 residues. V lost 4 bases, J lost 4 bases, and 14 bases lay in between. Looked up from germline, CDR1 is SGDLS and CDR2 is YYNGEE. CDR3 DNA sequence: TGTGCCAGCAGCCGCCTCTCAGAGGTCACTGAAGCTTTCTTT. This encodes CASSRLSEVTEAFF.

In its sample, this clone was seen once. This chain joins TRBV7-8 and TRBJ1-1; 10 bases line up with TRBD1. V lost 5 bases and J lost 4; bases outside the gene matches: 10. Per the germline V gene, CDR1 is SGHVS and CDR2 is FQNEAQ. CDR3 length: 16 amino acids. The CDR3 nucleotides read TGTGCCAGCAGCCCGACAGGGGGCTTGTCGGTCACTGAAGCTTTCTTT. Amino acid sequence: CASSPTGGLSVTEAFF. Drawing the rest from reference TRBV7-8 and TRBJ1-1, the complete variable domain is GAGVSQSPRYKVAKRGQDVALRCDPISGHVSLFWYQQALGQGPEFLTYFQNEAQLDKSGLPSDRFFAERPEGSVSTLKIQRTQQEDSAVYLCASSPTGGLSVTEAFFGQGTRLTVV.

A single count supports this clone. This chain connects TRBV12-3 or TRBV12-4 to TRBJ2-7; 9 bases fit TRBD1. The CDR3 length is 13 residues. V trimming: 6 bases; J trimming: 4 bases; junction bases outside the gene matches: 4. CDR3 protein: CASSRDRVYEQYF. The CDR3, as DNA: TGTGCCAGCAGCCGGGACAGGGTTTACGAGCAGTACTTC.

V gene TRBV7-8 combines with J gene TRBJ1-1; tentative D call: TRBD1 (5 bases). V was shortened by 1 base and J by 0 bases, with 6 bases between the two germline ends. The CDR3 is 14 amino acids. CDR1 and CDR2 from the germline V gene are SGHVS and FQNEAQ. DNA of the CDR3: TGTGCCAGCAGCTTAGAGGGGTTGAACACTGAAGCTTTCTTT. Residues: CASSLEGLNTEAFF.

The V call is TRBV11-2, the J call TRBJ2-1; 13 bases align to TRBD2. Germline V gene sequence: CDR1 SGHAT, CDR2 FQNNGV. This CDR3 has 18 residues. V lost 1 base to trimming and J lost 0 bases; unmatched junction nucleotides: 3. Written as DNA, the CDR3 is TGTGCCAGCAGCTTAGGACTAGCGGGGGGCCCCTCCTACAATGAGCAGTTCTTC. It codes for CASSLGLAGGPSYNEQFF.